This T cell receptor beta chain was sequenced in a study of blood T cell repertoires in COVID-19. Looking at the study overall: Specimens from acute and convalescent COVID-19 originated in the United States, Italy and Spain.

Participants were aged 18 to 89 years, lived in about 26 US areas, and enrolled virtually. Participants classified as exposed had met a COVID-19 case within 2 weeks before study entry. The ends were cut back, 4 bases at V and 5 bases at J, with 10 bases in the middle. The CDR3 has 14 amino acids. CDR1 and CDR2 from the germline V gene are SGHRS and YFSETQ. Profiled with immunoSEQ multiplex PCR; TCRdb holds only in-frame clones, not every one. The repertoire holds approximately 140,000 clones, with roughly 89% as singletons. Sequenced sample: PBMCs or T cells enriched from blood (not recorded which). The receptor comes from a woman between 45 and 60 years old who had been exposed to COVID-19. V usage is TRBV5-1 and J usage is TRBJ1-6, with D perhaps matching TRBD1 (6 bases). The CDR3 is CASSLGHNNSPLHF. CDR3 sequence (DNA): TGCGCCAGCAGCCTGGGACACAATAATTCACCCCTCCACTTT.